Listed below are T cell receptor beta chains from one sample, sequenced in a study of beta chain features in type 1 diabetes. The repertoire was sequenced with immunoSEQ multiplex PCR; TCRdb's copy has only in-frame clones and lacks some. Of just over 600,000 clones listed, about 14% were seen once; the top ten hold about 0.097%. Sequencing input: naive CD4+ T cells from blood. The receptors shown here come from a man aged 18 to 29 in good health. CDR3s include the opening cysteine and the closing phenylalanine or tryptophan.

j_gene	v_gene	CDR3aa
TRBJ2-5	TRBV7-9	CASSRGQGGGETQYF
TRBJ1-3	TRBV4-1	CASSQSTGKAGNTIYF
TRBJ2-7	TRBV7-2	CASSFDRLYEQYF
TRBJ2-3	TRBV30	CAWRFGRGGGGDTQYF
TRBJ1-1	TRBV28	CASSLAGTGGFEAFF
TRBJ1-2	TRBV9	CASSVIAGIGYTF
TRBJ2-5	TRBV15	CATSRDNGEAQYF
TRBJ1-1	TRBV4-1	CASSQGDPGRLFGAFF
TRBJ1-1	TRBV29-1	CSVDRGGTEAFF
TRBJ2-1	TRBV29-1	CSVDRGNNEQFF
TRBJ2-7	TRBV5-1	CASSLLGQGAYEQYF
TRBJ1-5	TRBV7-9	CASSLMGQGRGNQPQHF
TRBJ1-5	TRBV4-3	CASSQGGGPQHF
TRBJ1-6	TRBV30	CAWSGADNRSPLHF
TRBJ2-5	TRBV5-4	CASSSATTVTKTQYF
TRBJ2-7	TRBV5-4	CASSFPHRDREQYF
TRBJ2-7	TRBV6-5	CASSYSGRGPYEQYF
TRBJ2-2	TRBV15	CATTPNTGELFF
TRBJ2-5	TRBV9	CASSVVGGLETQYF
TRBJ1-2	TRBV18	CASSLQDANYGYTF
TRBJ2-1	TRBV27	CASSLDRTRRDEQFF
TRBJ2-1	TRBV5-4	CASSLSHPGTYYNEQFF
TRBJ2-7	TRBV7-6	CASSRGLAQTYEQYF
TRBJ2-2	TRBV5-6	CASSFFLQGSGELFF
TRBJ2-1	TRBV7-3	CASSLLGTPTLNEQFF
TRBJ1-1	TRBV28	CASSTTGTNTEAFF
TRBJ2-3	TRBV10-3	CAIERGREFGTDTQYF
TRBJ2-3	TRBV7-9	CASSPRTSGRTTDTQYF
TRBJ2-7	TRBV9	CASSVGVGTSGYEQYF
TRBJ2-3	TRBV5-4	CASSLGLDKSTDTQYF
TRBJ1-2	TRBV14	CASSQDRFEGYTF
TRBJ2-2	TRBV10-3	CAISESTPGSRGELFF
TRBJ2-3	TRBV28	CASSLWGQRGDTQYF
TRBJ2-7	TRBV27	CASSLSRQGAYEQYF
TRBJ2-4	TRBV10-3	CAISEGNIQYF
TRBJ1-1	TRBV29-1	CSVVGYTEAFF
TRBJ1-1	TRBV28	CASSLPMNTEAFF
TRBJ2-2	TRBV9	CASSARGPNTGELFF
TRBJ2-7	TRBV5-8	CASSWWADSYEQYF
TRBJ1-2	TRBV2	CASRDIATYGYTF
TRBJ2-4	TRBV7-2	CASSSRGQGENIQYF
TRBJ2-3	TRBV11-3	CASSWGDRGFADTQYF
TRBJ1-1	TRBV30	CAWTKDRAYTEAFF
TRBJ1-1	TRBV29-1	CSVDRGGTEAFF
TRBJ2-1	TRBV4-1	CASRDLAGFYNEQFF
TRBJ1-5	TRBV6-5	CASSTTGSGNQPQHF
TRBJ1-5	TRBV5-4	CASSPGGSGNHQPQHF
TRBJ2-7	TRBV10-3	CAISDRGLAGNEQYF
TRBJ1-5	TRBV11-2	CASSPSPWSNQPQHF
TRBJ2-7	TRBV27	CASSRAPPGQGYPYEQYF
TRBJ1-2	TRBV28	CASSTAGYGYTF
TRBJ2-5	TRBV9	CASSVGRYQETQYF
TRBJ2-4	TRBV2	CASSPQGALAKNIQYF